The T cell receptor beta chain described here comes from a study of CD8+ T cells in alopecia areata. V was pared by 0 bases and J by 5 bases, with 4 bases of the junction left unmatched. Germline V gene sequence: CDR1 SQVTM, CDR2 ANQGSEA. This CDR3 has 15 residues. Following RNA extraction, reverse transcription yielded cDNA that acted as the sequencing template. Here immunoSEQ multiplex PCR was the method, and the copy in TCRdb shows in-frame clones only, minus some. The data hold around 35,000 clones, with approximately 52% observed a single time. The sequence was collected from a human donor with alopecia areata. The V gene is TRBV29-1, the J gene TRBJ2-1; 10 nucleotides align to TRBD1. Sequencing was done on a sample of NKG2D-high CD8+ T cells sorted from blood. CDR3 nucleotides: TGCAGCGTTGAAGATTCTGGGACAGGGGACAATGAGCAGTTCTTC. Its translation is CSVEDSGTGDNEQFF.